This T cell receptor (beta chain) came from a study of human T cells and chemical hapten exposure. General study findings and limits: Significantly more large CDR3 similarity clusters arose among expanded TCRs than among controls.

Germline lookup yields CDR1 SGHVS and CDR2 FNYEAQ. This CDR3 region has 14 residues. V lost 0 bases and J 3 bases, leaving 9 bases between the germline ends. This clonotype was detected many times. Its target is unknown. As for time point: patch test 1, 2 weeks after DPC sensitization. Treatment described: therapeutic diphenylcyclopropenone sensitization with weekly scalp DPC. Unique molecular identifiers were linked by the library to individual cDNA molecules. Per the authors' pipeline: A per-sample median of roughly 96,000 TCRs was observed, with a range of about 23,224 to 690,600. TCRdb reprocessed the RACE reads with MiXCR, giving one entry per CDR3 protein. V and J calls and clone size were set by TCRdb, not the authors. The sample lists approximately 49,000 distinct CDR3 sequences, 8% to 9.5% seen once, with 4% to 5.5% in the top ten.

The receptor comes from a woman aged 50 to 60 with alopecia areata. Some clones in this sample may be carry-over from other donors' samples. The chain joins TRBV7-6 to TRBJ2-7; no reliable D call. The starting material was whole blood, obtained in connection with sensitization to the hapten diphenylcyclopropenone (DPC). The CDR3 DNA follows: TGTGCCAGCAGCTTAGCGTCCCAAAACTACGAGCAGTACTTC. It yields the protein CASSLASQNYEQYF.